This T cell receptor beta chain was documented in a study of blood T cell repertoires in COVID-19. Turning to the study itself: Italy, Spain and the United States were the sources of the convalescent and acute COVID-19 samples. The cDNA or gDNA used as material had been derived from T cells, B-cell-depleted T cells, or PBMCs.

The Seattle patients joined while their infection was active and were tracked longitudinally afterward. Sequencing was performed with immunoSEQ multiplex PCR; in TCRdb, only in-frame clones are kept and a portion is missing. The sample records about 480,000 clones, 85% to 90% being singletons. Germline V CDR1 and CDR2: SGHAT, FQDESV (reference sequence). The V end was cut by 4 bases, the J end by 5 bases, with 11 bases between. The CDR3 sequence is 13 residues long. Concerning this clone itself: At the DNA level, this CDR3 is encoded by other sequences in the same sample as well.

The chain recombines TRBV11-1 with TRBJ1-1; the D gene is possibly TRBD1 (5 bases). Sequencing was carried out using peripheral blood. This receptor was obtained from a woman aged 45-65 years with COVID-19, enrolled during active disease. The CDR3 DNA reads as TGTGCCAGCAGCTCGGGACTTGGGACTGAAGCTTTCTTT. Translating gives CASSSGLGTEAFF.